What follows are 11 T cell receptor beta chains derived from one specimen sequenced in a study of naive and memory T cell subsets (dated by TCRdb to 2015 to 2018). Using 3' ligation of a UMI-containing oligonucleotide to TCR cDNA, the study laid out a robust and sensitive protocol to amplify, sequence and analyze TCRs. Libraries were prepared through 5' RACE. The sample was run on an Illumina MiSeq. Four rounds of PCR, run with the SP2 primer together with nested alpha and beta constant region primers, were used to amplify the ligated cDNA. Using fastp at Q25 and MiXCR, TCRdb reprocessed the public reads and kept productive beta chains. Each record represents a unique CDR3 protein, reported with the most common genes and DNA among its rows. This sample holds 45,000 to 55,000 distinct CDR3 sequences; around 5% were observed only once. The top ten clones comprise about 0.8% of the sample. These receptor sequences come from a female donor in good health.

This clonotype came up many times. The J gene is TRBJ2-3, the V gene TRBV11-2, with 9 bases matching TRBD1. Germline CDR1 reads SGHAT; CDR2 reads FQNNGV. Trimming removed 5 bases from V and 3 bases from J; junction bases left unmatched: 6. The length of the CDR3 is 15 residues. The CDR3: CASSRTGTGTDTQYF. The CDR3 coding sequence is TGTGCCAGCAGCCGAACCGGGACAGGGACAGATACGCAGTATTTT. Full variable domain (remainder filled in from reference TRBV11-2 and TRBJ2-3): EAGVAQSPRYKIIEKRQSVAFWCNPISGHATLYWYQQILGQGPKLLIQFQNNGVVDDSQLPKDRFSAERLKGVDSTLKIQPAKLEDSAVYLCASSRTGTGTDTQYFGPGTRLTVL.

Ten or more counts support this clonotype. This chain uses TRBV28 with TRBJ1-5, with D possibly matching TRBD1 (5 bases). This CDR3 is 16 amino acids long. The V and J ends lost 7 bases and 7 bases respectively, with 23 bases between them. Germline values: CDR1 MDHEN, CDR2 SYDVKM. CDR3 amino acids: CASKVRVWVGDQPQHF. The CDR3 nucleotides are TGTGCCAGCAAAGTCCGGGTTTGGGTTGGGGACCAGCCCCAGCATTTT.

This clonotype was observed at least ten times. The CDR3 region is CASSRRDRGPNEQFF. The CDR3 coding sequence is TGTGCCAGTAGTCGCCGGGACAGGGGACCCAATGAGCAGTTCTTC. The rearrangement links TRBV19 to TRBJ2-1; the match to TRBD1 covers 10 bases. Germline V CDR1 and CDR2: LNHDA, SQIVND (reference sequence). This CDR3 contains 15 residues. With 5 bases clipped from V and 6 bases from J, the junction kept 7 bases outside the gene matches.

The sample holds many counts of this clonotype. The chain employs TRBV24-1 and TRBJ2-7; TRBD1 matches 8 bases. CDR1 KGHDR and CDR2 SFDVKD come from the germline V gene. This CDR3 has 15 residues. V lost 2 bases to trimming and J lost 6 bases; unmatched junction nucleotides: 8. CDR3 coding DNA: TGTGCCACCAGTGATTCCGGACAGGGAACGTCCGAGCAGTACTTC. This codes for CATSDSGQGTSEQYF.

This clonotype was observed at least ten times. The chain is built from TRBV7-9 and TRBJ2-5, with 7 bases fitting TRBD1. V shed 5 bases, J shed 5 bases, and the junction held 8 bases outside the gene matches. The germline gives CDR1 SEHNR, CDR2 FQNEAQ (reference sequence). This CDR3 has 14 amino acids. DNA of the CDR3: TGTGCCAGCAGCCACTTCGACAGGGCTGAGACCCAGTACTTC. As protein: CASSHFDRAETQYF.

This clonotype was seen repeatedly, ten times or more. This chain's CDR3 is CASSPRTGRTEKLFF. The CDR3 DNA reads as TGTGCCAGCAGCCCCCGGACAGGACGGACTGAAAAACTGTTTTTT. The genes are TRBV7-8 and TRBJ1-4; TRBD1 aligns across 7 bases. With V trimmed by 5 bases and J by 7 bases, 10 bases remained unmatched. From germline, CDR1 is SGHVS and CDR2 FQNEAQ. The CDR3 is 15 residues long. Based on the CDR3 plus reference TRBV7-8 and TRBJ1-4, the full variable domain is GAGVSQSPRYKVAKRGQDVALRCDPISGHVSLFWYQQALGQGPEFLTYFQNEAQLDKSGLPSDRFFAERPEGSVSTLKIQRTQQEDSAVYLCASSPRTGRTEKLFFGSGTQLSVL.

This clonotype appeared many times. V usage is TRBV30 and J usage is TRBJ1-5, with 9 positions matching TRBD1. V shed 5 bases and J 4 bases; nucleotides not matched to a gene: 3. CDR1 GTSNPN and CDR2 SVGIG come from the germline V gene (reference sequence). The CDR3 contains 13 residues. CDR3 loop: CAWAGQGNQPQHF. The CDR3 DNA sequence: TGTGCCTGGGCAGGACAGGGGAATCAGCCCCAGCATTTT.

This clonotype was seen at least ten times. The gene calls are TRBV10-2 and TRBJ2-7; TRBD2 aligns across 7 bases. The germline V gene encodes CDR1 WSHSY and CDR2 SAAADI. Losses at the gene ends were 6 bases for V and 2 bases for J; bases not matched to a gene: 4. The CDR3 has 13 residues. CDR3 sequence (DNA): TGCGCCAGCAGCCAGACTAGCCCCTACGAGCAGTACTTC. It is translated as CASSQTSPYEQYF.

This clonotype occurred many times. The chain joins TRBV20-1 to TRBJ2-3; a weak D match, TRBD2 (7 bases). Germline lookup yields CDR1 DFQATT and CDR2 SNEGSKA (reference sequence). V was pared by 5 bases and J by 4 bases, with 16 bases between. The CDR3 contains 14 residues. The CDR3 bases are TGCAGTGCTTGGGTAGGGGGAGGGCCAGATACGCAGTATTTT. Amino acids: CSAWVGGGPDTQYF.

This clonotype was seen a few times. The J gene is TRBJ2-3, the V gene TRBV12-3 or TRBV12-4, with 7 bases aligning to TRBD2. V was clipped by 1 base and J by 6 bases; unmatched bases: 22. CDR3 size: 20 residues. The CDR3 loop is CASSLDPGTIGTPGRDTQYF. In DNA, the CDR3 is TGTGCCAGCAGTTTAGATCCTGGGACTATCGGGACTCCTGGTAGGGATACGCAGTATTTT.

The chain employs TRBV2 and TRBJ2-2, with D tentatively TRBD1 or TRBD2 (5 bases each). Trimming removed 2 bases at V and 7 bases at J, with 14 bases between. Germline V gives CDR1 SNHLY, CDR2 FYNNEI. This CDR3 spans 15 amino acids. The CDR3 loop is CASSEIGTPGGELFF. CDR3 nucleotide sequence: TGTGCCAGCAGTGAAATAGGGACCCCAGGCGGGGAGCTGTTTTTT. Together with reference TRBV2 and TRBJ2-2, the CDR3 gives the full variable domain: EPEVTQTPSHQVTQMGQEVILRCVPISNHLYFYWYRQILGQKVEFLVSFYNNEISEKSEIFDDQFSVERPDGSNFTLKIRSTKLEDSAMYFCASSEIGTPGGELFFGEGSRLTVL.